This T cell receptor beta chain was recovered during a study of monozygotic twins with inflammatory bowel disease. Points from the study as a whole: IBD patients exhibited fewer clonotypes shared with other individuals than healthy twins, particularly with disease activity.

The CDR3 is 15 residues long. The germline V gene encodes CDR1 SGHTA and CDR2 FQGTGA. Remarks on this clonotype: Its antigen is not known.

TCRdb re-called the 5' RACE reads and gives one entry per CDR3 protein, without DNA. Its listing shows about 160,000 distinct CDR3 sequences. The specimen sequenced was blood. The receptor comes from a human donor with ulcerative colitis or Crohn's disease, or a healthy co-twin of an affected twin (not recorded which). The chain carries TRBV7-3 and TRBJ2-1. CDR3 residues: CASSWQGSSYNEQFF.